The T cell receptor beta chain described here comes from a study of early stage breast cancer tumors. Assay: immunoSEQ multiplex PCR; the TCRdb copy retains only in-frame clones and omits some. The table lists about 41,000 clones, around 69% of them singletons, with about 7.2% in the top ten. The CDR3 is 15 residues long. Trimming removed 0 bases from V and 8 bases from J, with 14 bases in between. The germline gives CDR1 SGHRS, CDR2 YFSETQ. Sequenced sample: blood. This receptor was obtained from a person aged 50-59 years with breast cancer. The chain combines TRBV5-1 with TRBJ2-2; D unresolved. The CDR3 DNA reads TGCGCCAGCAGCTTGGATGGCGTGGAGTGGGGGGAGCTGTTTTTT. It yields the protein CASSLDGVEWGELFF.